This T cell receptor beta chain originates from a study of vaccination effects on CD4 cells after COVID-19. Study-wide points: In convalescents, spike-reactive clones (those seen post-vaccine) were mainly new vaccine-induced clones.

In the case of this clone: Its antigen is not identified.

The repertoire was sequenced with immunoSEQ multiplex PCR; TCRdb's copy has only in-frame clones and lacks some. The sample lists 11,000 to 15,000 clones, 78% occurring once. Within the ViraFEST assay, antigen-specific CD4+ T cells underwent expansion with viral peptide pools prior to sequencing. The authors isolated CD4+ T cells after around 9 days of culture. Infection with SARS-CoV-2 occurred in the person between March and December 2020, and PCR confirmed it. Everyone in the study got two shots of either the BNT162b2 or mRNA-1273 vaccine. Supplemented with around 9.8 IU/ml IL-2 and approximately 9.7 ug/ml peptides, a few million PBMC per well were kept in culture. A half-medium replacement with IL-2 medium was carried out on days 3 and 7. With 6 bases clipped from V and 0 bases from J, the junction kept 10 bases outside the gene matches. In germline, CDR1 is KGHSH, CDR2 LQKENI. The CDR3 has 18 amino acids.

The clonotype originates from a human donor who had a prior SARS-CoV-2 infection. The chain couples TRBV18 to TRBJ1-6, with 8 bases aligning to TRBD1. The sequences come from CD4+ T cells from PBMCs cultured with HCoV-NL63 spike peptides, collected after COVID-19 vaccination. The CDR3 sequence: CASSQKTGGSSYNSPLHF. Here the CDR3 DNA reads TGTGCCAGCTCCCAGAAAACAGGGGGGAGCTCCTATAATTCACCCCTCCACTTT. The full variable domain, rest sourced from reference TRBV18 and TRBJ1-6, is NAGVMQNPRHLVRRRGQEARLRCSPMKGHSHVYWYRQLPEEGLKFMVYLQKENIIDESGMPKERFSAEFPKEGPSILRIQQVVRGDSAAYFCASSQKTGGSSYNSPLHFGNGTRLTVT.